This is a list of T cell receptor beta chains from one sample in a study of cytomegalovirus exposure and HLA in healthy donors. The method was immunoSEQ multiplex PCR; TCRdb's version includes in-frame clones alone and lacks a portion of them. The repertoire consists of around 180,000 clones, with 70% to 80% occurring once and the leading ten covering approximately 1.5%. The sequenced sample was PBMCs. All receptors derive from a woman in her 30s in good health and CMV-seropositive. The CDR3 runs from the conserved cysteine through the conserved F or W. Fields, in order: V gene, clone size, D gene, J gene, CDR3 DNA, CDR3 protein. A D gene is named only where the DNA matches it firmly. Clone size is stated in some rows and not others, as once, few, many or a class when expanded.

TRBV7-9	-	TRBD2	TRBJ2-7	TGTGCCAGCAGCTTAGCGCTGTCTAGCGGGCGGGAAGGCTACGAGCAGTACTTC	CASSLALSSGREGYEQYF
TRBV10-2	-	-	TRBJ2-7	TGCGCCAGCAGTGAGTCGGTGACAGGTTCCTACGAGCAGTACTTC	CASSESVTGSYEQYF
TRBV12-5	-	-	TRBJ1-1	TGTGCTAGTGGCCGGGGACAAGGCCTGAACACTGAAGCTTTCTTT	CASGRGQGLNTEAFF
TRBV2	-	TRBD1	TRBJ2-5	TGTGCCAGCAGTCGGGACAGGGAATTCCAAGAGACCCAGTACTTC	CASSRDREFQETQYF
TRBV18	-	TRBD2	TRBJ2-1	TGTGCCAGCTCACCACGTCTCGGGGGGGCATCCTACAATGAGCAGTTCTTC	CASSPRLGGASYNEQFF
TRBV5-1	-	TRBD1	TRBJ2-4	TGCGCCAGCAGCTTGACAGGGGTCGATATGAACATTCAGTACTTC	CASSLTGVDMNIQYF
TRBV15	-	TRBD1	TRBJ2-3	TGTGCCACCAGCAGAGATAGGGACAGGGGGATTTCTCCGGACACAGATACGCAGTATTTT	CATSRDRDRGISPDTDTQYF
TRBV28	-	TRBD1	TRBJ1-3	TGTGCCAGCAGTTTTAGGGACCACAGGGGTGCTGGAGGAAACACCATATATTTT	CASSFRDHRGAGGNTIYF
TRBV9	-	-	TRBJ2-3	TGTGCCAGCAGTCGACTATTAGGCACAGATACGCAGTATTTT	CASSRLLGTDTQYF
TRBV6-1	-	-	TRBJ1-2	TGTGCCAGCGGCGGCCAGGGGAGTTATGGCTACATCTTC	CASGGQGSYGYIF
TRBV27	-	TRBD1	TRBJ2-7	TGTGCCAGCAGTTCCCGGGACAGGGGATCTGCGCAGTACTTC	CASSSRDRGSAQYF
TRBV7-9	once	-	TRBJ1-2	TGTGCCAGCAGCTTCACAGGGAGGGGCCGGGGCTACACCTTC	CASSFTGRGRGYTF
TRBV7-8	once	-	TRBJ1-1	TGTGCCAGCAGCCGCACAGGGTTCAGGAACACTGAAGCTTTCTTT	CASSRTGFRNTEAFF
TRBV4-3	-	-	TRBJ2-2	TGCGCCAGCAGCCAAGATCTCCTTGCGGGCAGTGGGAACACCGGGGAGCTGTTTTTT	CASSQDLLAGSGNTGELFF
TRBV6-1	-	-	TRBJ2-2	TGTGCCAGCATCCCCTTCCCGGGATATACCGGGGAGCTGTTTTTT	CASIPFPGYTGELFF
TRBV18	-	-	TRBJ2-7	TGTGCCAGCTCACCACGGCGGGACTACGAGCAGTACTTC	CASSPRRDYEQYF
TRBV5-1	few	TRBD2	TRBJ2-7	TGCGCCAGCAGCTTGGCCGCGGGGGACGAGCAGTACTTC	CASSLAAGDEQYF
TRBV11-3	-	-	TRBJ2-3	TGTGCCAGCAGCTTAGGAGCGGTCACAGATACGCAGTATTTT	CASSLGAVTDTQYF
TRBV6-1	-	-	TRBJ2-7	TGTGCCAGCAGTGATTTTAGAACCTACGAGCAGTACTTC	CASSDFRTYEQYF
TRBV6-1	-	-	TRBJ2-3	TGTGCCAGCAGTGTGGGGGGTCTGATTGTGCATACGCAGTATTTT	CASSVGGLIVHTQYF
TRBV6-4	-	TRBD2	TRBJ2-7	TGTGCCAGCAGTGACTCGGGGACTAGCGAATACGAGCAGTACTTC	CASSDSGTSEYEQYF
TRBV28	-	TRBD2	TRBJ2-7	TGTGCCAGCAGTCCCTACCTGAGCGGGAGGGGCGAGCAGTACTTC	CASSPYLSGRGEQYF